Below, 11 T cell receptor beta chains from the same sample are listed, as sequenced in a study of T cell responses to AZD1222 COVID-19 vaccine (TCRdb year 2021). The library was produced with the immunoSEQ multiplex PCR assay. As stored in TCRdb, this immuneACCESS dataset retains in-frame rearrangements with V and J assigned. A fraction of the clones does not appear; measured against another copy, unresolved V genes explain less than half of the discrepancy, and the remainder lacks a known reason. In all, the sample holds about 120,000 clones, and approximately 90% of those were seen once. The biggest ten clones account for approximately 12% of the sample. Interpreted using the paper, the time point label stands for: baseline before first vaccination. Material: peripheral blood, obtained on day 0 of AZD1222 vaccination. The origin of the receptors is an adult in good health.

J is TRBJ1-2 and V is TRBV28, with D uncertain. V gave up 5 bases and J gave up 8 bases, with 12 bases separating them. CDR3 size: 12 residues. Looked up from germline, CDR1 is MDHEN and CDR2 is SYDVKM. CDR3 DNA sequence: TGTGCCAGCAGTCTAGTAAATAGGGGCTACACCTTC. This gives the protein CASSLVNRGYTF.

The V and J genes are TRBV15 and TRBJ2-3; 9 nucleotides agree with TRBD2. The germline gives CDR1 LNHNV, CDR2 YYDKDF (reference sequence). Losses at the gene ends were 5 bases for V and 4 bases for J; bases not matched to a gene: 4. The CDR3 has 14 amino acids. The CDR3 nucleotides read TGTGCCACCAGCCAGGGACTAGCTCCAGATACGCAGTATTTT. Encoded protein: CATSQGLAPDTQYF.

V and J are TRBV29-1 and TRBJ1-2; no clear D gene. V lost 8 bases and J 2 bases, leaving 12 bases between the germline ends. Germline CDR1 reads SQVTM; CDR2 reads ANQGSEA. The length of the CDR3 is 12 residues. The CDR3 region is CSTRAGNYGYTF. CDR3 DNA sequence: TGCAGCACCCGGGCCGGGAACTATGGCTACACCTTC.

This chain uses TRBV7-3 with TRBJ2-1; 8 bases map to TRBD2. The CDR3 length is 15 residues. The ends lost 4 bases at V and 5 bases at J; junction bases unmatched: 7. Germline CDR1 SGHTA, CDR2 FQGTGA. The CDR3 reads CASSSTGTRHNEQFF. The CDR3 DNA reads as TGTGCCAGCAGCTCGACCGGGACTAGACACAATGAGCAGTTCTTC.

This clone was counted a single time. The chain combines TRBV19 with TRBJ1-3; D call uncertain. V was cut by 10 bases and J by 5 bases, with 15 bases left in between. Germline V CDR1 and CDR2: LNHDA, SQIVND (reference sequence). CDR3 size: 13 residues. The CDR3 spells CATRGYERNTIYF. As DNA, the CDR3 is TGTGCCACCCGAGGTTATGAGCGAAACACCATATATTTT.

This chain links TRBV19 with TRBJ1-1; D is ambiguous. The CDR3 extends over 13 amino acids. Germline CDR1 and CDR2: LNHDA and SQIVND (reference sequence). V was trimmed by 3 bases and J by 6 bases, leaving 11 bases between them. CDR3 nucleotide sequence: TGTGCCAGTAGTATGTCCGTTGGCGCTGAAGCTTTCTTT. This translates into CASSMSVGAEAFF. The full variable domain, completed using reference TRBV19 and TRBJ1-1, is DGGITQSPKYLFRKEGQNVTLSCEQNLNHDAMYWYRQDPGQGLRLIYYSQIVNDFQKGDIAEGYSVSREKKESFPLTVTSAQKNPTAFYLCASSMSVGAEAFFGQGTRLTVV.

V and J are TRBV5-4 and TRBJ2-2; 9 bases line up with TRBD1. Per the germline V gene, CDR1 is SGHNT and CDR2 is YYREEE (reference sequence). The J segment lost 4 bases and the V segment lost 2 bases, leaving 0 bases of the junction unmatched. The CDR3 covers 14 residues. The CDR3 is CASSLQGATGELFF. The CDR3 bases are TGTGCCAGCAGCTTACAGGGGGCCACCGGGGAGCTGTTTTTT.

This clone was detected many times. The CDR3 loop reads CASRPPSGGTYEQYF. For the CDR3, the DNA is TGTGCCAGCAGGCCCCCCTCTGGAGGGACCTACGAGCAGTACTTC. The gene calls are TRBV28 and TRBJ2-7; possibly TRBD2 for D (6 bases). The CDR3 is made up of 15 amino acids. With 6 bases removed from V and 2 bases from J, the gap between germline ends came to 17 bases. CDR1 and CDR2 (germline): MDHEN, SYDVKM.

V usage is TRBV5-1 and J usage is TRBJ2-2, with TRBD2 identical over 8 bases. Germline trimming cut 5 bases from V and 2 bases from J; bases unmatched to any gene: 5. CDR1 is SGHRS, CDR2 YFSETQ, per germline. CDR3 length: 15 amino acids. The CDR3 is CASRKSGGNTGELFF. In DNA, the CDR3 is TGCGCCAGCAGAAAAAGCGGGGGAAACACCGGGGAGCTGTTTTTT.

This chain links TRBV18 with TRBJ1-2, with a possible D match to TRBD1 (6 bases). There are 16 residues in the CDR3. The germline V and J ends were trimmed by 2 bases and 1 base, with 14 bases remaining between them. Germline V lookup: CDR1 KGHSH, CDR2 LQKENI. The CDR3 nucleotides are TGTGCCAGCTCACCAGATCGGGACAATCTTAACTATGGCTACACCTTC. Translation gives CASSPDRDNLNYGYTF.

The rearrangement uses TRBV5-4 and TRBJ1-1; D is possibly TRBD1 (5 bases). Germline V lookup: CDR1 SGHNT, CDR2 YYREEE (reference sequence). CDR3 length: 15 amino acids. V was shortened by 4 bases and J by 5 bases, with 18 bases between the two germline ends. The CDR3 sequence is CASSRAGQGRTEAFF. CDR3 in DNA: TGTGCCAGCAGCCGCGCCGGCCAGGGCCGAACTGAAGCTTTCTTT.